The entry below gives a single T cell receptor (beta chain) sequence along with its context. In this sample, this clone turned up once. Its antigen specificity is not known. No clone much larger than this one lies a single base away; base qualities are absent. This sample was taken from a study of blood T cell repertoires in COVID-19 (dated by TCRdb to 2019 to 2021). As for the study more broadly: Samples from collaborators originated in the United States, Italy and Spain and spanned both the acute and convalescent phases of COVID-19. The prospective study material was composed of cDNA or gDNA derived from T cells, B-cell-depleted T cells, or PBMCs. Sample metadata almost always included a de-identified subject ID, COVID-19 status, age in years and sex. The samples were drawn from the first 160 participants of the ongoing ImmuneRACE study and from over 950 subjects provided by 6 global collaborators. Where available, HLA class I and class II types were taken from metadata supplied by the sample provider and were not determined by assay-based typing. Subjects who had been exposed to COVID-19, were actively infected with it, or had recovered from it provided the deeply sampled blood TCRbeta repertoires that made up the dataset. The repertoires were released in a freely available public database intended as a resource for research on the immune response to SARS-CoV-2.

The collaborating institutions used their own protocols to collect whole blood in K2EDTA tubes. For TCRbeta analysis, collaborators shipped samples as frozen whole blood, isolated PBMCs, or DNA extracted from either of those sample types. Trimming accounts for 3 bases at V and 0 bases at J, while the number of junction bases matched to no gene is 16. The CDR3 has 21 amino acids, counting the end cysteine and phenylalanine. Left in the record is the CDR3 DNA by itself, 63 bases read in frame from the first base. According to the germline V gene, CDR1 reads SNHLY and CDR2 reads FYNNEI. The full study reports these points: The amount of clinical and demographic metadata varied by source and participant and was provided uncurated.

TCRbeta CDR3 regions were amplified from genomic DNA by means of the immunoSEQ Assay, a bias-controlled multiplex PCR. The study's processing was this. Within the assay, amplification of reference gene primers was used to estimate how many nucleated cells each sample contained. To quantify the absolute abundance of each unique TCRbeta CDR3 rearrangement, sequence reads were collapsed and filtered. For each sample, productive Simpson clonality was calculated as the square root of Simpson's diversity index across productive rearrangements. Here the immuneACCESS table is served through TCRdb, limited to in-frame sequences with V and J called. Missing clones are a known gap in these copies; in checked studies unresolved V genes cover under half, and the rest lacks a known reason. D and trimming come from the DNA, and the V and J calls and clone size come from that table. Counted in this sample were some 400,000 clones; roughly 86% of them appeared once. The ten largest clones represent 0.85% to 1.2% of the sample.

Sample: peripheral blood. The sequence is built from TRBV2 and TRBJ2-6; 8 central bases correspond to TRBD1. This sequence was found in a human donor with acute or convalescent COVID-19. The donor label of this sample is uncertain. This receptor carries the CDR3 CASSEIYGRGPLSSGANVLTF. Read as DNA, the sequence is TGTGCCAGCAGTGAGATTTATGGCAGGGGGCCCTTAAGCTCTGGGGCCAACGTCCTGACTTTC. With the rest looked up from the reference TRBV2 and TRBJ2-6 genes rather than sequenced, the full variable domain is EPEVTQTPSHQVTQMGQEVILRCVPISNHLYFYWYRQILGQKVEFLVSFYNNEISEKSEIFDDQFSVERPDGSNFTLKIRSTKLEDSAMYFCASSEIYGRGPLSSGANVLTFGAGSRLTVL.